This T cell receptor beta chain was found in a study of blood T cell repertoires in COVID-19. At the level of the study: COVID-19 samples from acute and convalescent phases originated in the United States, Italy and Spain.

Trimming cost V 6 bases and J 0 bases; bases outside gene matches: 5. The CDR3 length is 15 residues. CDR1 and CDR2 from the germline V gene are LNHDA and SQIVND (reference sequence). Data came from immunoSEQ multiplex PCR; TCRdb stores just in-frame clones and leaves some out. Here the sample spans 71,000 or so clones, around 80% being singletons. The sample was peripheral blood. J is TRBJ2-7 and V is TRBV19; 10 nucleotides agree with TRBD1. The receptor's source is a man over 45 with acute or convalescent COVID-19. In nucleotides, the CDR3 is TGTGCCAGTAGCCCGGGACAGGGGAGCTCCTACGAGCAGTACTTC. Protein: CASSPGQGSSYEQYF.